This TCR beta chain was found in a study of early T cells in non-severe SARS-CoV-2 infection. TCRdb analysed the 5' RACE reads with MiXCR anew, one entry per CDR3 protein. The sample lists around 33,000 distinct CDR3 sequences; about 4.2% were seen once. Sequenced: whole blood. The origin of this receptor is an adult who was a healthcare worker with PCR-confirmed SARS-CoV-2 infection or an uninfected control (not recorded which).

The CDR3 DNA reads as TGTGCCAGCAGCTTTGATCCCCTAGGAGGACCCTACAATGAGCAGTTCTTC. Protein product: CASSFDPLGGPYNEQFF. The rearrangement uses TRBV5-6 and TRBJ2-1; weak D call: TRBD2 (5 bases). The V end lost 2 bases, the J end lost 2 bases, and 17 bases lay between the germline ends. This CDR3 comprises 17 residues. Per the germline V gene, CDR1 is SGHDT and CDR2 is YYEEEE.